Each of the 8 T cell receptor beta chains below was sequenced from the same sample in a study of cytomegalovirus exposure and HLA in healthy donors (dated by TCRdb to 2016 to 2017). Receptors were amplified or captured by the immunoSEQ multiplex PCR assay. For the multiplex PCR, a mixture combining 60 forward primers for TCR Vbeta segments and 13 reverse primers for TCR Jbeta segments was used. In TCRdb, the immuneACCESS table is reduced to in-frame sequences with V and J assigned. These tables do not hold every clone; where another copy was compared, an unresolved V gene accounts for under half, and the others remain unexplained. This sample has fewer than 350,000 clones in its table, and around nine tenths of those were observed once. The ten largest clonotypes hold roughly 2% of the sample. Sequenced sample: PBMCs. These receptors were obtained from a woman in her late teens or twenties in good health and CMV-seronegative.

This sequence joins TRBV11-2 and TRBJ1-3; D call uncertain. The CDR3 spans 14 residues. V gave up 2 bases and J gave up 0 bases, with 5 bases separating them. Germline lookup yields CDR1 SGHAT and CDR2 FQNNGV. The CDR3 spells CASSLSVSGNTIYF. The CDR3 coding sequence is TGTGCCAGCAGCTTATCCGTCTCTGGAAACACCATATATTTT.

V gene TRBV19 combines with J gene TRBJ1-6; 9 bases agree with TRBD1. The length of the CDR3 is 14 residues. CDR1 LNHDA and CDR2 SQIVND come from the germline V gene (reference sequence). The V segment lost 6 bases and the J segment 7 bases; nucleotides outside the gene matches: 4. The CDR3 DNA reads TGTGCCAGTAGGCCGGGACAGGGAAATTCACCCCTCCACTTT. Translated: CASRPGQGNSPLHF.

The J gene is TRBJ1-2, the V gene TRBV5-6, with TRBD1 matching 9 bases. The CDR3 sequence is 13 residues long. V dropped 3 bases and J dropped 6; count of bases not matched to a gene: 3. Per germline, CDR1 SGHDT and CDR2 YYEEEE. The DNA of the CDR3 is TGTGCCAGCAGCTACGACAGGGGGGATGGCTACACCTTC. Protein: CASSYDRGDGYTF.

CDR3 residues: CASSPYGGAYEQYF. The CDR3, as DNA: TGTGCCAGCAGCCCATACGGGGGGGCCTACGAGCAGTACTTC. This chain connects TRBV7-6 to TRBJ2-7; 8 positions agree with TRBD2. This CDR3 region has 14 residues. The junction had 5 bases not matched to a gene; V was cut back by 5 bases and J by 2 bases. CDR1 SGHVS and CDR2 FNYEAQ come from the germline V gene.

This sequence joins TRBV15 and TRBJ1-4; 11 bases are a match to TRBD1. The CDR3 has 18 amino acids. Trimming cost V 0 bases and J 0 bases; bases outside gene matches: 3. Looked up from germline, CDR1 is LNHNV and CDR2 is YYDKDF (reference sequence). CDR3 coding DNA: TGTGCCACCAGCAGAGATCGGGGACAGGGGGCAACTAATGAAAAACTGTTTTTT. It encodes CATSRDRGQGATNEKLFF.

The chain joins TRBV6-5 to TRBJ2-3; D call uncertain. V was cut by 5 bases and J by 4 bases, with 16 bases left in between. This CDR3 has 15 amino acids. The germline CDR1 and CDR2 sequences are MNHEY and SVGAGI. The CDR3 DNA is TGTGCCAGCAGTAGACTCGTCGATTATGCAGATACGCAGTATTTT. Residues: CASSRLVDYADTQYF.

The V gene is TRBV6-5, the J gene TRBJ1-2, with D perhaps matching TRBD1 (5 bases). Looked up from germline, CDR1 is MNHEY and CDR2 is SVGAGI. This CDR3 is 13 amino acids long. The V and J ends lost 7 bases and 7 bases respectively, with 16 bases between them. CDR3 sequence reads: CASTNHGGGGYTF. For the CDR3, the DNA is TGTGCCAGCACCAACCACGGGGGTGGTGGCTACACCTTC.

The chain is built from TRBV7-8 and TRBJ1-6; D gene uncertain. From germline, CDR1 is SGHVS and CDR2 FQNEAQ. CDR3 length equals 17 residues. Trimming left V 1 base short and J 7 bases short, with 17 bases between. The CDR3 sequence is CASSLVPFMTQNSPLHF. For the CDR3, the DNA is TGTGCCAGCAGCTTAGTCCCATTTATGACTCAAAATTCACCCCTCCACTTT.